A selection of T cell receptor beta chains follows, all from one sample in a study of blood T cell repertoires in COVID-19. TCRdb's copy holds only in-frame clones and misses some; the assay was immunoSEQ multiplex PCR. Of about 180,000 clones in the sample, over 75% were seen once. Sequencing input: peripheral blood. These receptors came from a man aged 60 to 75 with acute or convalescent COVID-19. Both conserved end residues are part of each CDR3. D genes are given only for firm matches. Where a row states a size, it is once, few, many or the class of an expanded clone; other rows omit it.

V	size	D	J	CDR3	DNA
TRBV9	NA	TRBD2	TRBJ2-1	CASSVGPNEGSGSNEQFF	TGTGCCAGCAGCGTAGGCCCCAATGAGGGTAGCGGGAGTAATGAGCAGTTCTTC
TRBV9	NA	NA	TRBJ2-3	CASSVDGGGGSSTDTQYF	TGTGCCAGCAGCGTAGATGGTGGGGGCGGATCTAGCACAGATACGCAGTATTTT
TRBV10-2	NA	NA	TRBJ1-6	CASSERGSNSPLHF	TGCGCCAGCAGTGAGCGGGGGTCAAATTCACCCCTCCACTTT
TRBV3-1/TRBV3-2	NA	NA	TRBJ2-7	CASSQVKYEQYF	TGTGCCAGCAGCCAAGTCAAATACGAGCAGTACTTC
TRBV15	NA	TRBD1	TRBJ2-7	CATSRGDSDEQYF	TGTGCCACCAGCAGAGGGGACAGCGACGAGCAGTACTTC
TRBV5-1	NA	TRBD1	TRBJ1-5	CASSLGSGGDQPQHF	TGCGCCAGCAGCTTGGGTTCAGGGGGCGATCAGCCCCAGCATTTT
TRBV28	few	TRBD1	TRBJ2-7	CASSQGTGPSYEQYF	TGTGCCAGCAGTCAAGGGACAGGCCCTTCCTACGAGCAGTACTTC
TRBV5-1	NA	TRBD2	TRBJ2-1	CASSLLAGGFNDEQFF	TGCGCCAGCAGCTTACTAGCGGGAGGATTTAACGATGAGCAGTTCTTC
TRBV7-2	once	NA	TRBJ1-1	CASSWIGRGEAFF	TGTGCCAGCAGCTGGATAGGACGGGGTGAAGCTTTCTTT
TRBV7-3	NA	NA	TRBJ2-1	CASSLGASTLNEQFF	TGTGCCAGCAGCTTAGGAGCTAGCACCCTGAATGAGCAGTTCTTC
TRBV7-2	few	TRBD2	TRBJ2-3	CASSLLRLAGHTDTQYF	TGTGCCAGCAGCTTATTGCGGCTAGCGGGGCACACAGATACGCAGTATTTT